These 31 T cell receptor beta chains were sequenced from one sample in a study of vaccination and CD4 T cells after COVID-19 (dated by TCRdb to between 2021 and 2023). Library creation used PCR. Sequencing was performed on an Illumina iSeq 100. TCR sequencing of DNA from cultured CD4+ T cells used the Oncomine TCR Beta short-read assay at the Johns Hopkins FTIC core. The public reads were run again by TCRdb, first through fastp at Q25 and then through MiXCR, and only productive beta chains were kept. Merged by CDR3 protein, the rows form single entries marked with the most common genes and DNA. Within this sample are roughly 7,400 distinct CDR3 sequences, with approximately 35% of them counted one time only. The ten largest clones add up to around 17% of the sample. No cognate antigen is known for these TCRs. The sample's treatment or condition label, decoded: approximately nine-day PBMC culture with coronavirus spike peptide pools or control peptides (ViraFEST assay). CD4+ T cells from unexposed donors were collected before the COVID-19 pandemic (2011-2018).

The specimen was CD4+ T cells from blood, cultured in vitro. All receptors come from a human donor in good health.

The V and J genes are TRBV28 and TRBJ2-5; D gene uncertain. There are 12 residues in the CDR3. Germline CDR1 and CDR2: MDHEN and SYDVKM. V was clipped by 6 bases and J by 4 bases, with 9 bases between them. CDR3 bases: TGTGCCAGCAGGGTGTCGGCAGAGACCCAGTACTTC. Its translation: CASRVSAETQYF.

The chain recombines TRBV19 with TRBJ1-2, with D possibly being TRBD1 (6 bases). V lost 2 bases to trimming and J lost 2 bases, with 12 bases between them. Per the germline V gene, CDR1 is LNHDA and CDR2 is SQIVND (reference sequence). The CDR3 has 15 residues. This CDR3 reads CASSIQGITNYGYTF. CDR3 in DNA: TGTGCCAGTAGTATACAGGGGATAACGAACTATGGCTACACCTTC.

Only a few counts were recorded for this clonotype. The V and J genes are TRBV29-1 and TRBJ1-2; D gene ambiguous. Germline values: CDR1 SQVTM, CDR2 ANQGSEA. V was trimmed by 7 bases and J by 8 bases, leaving 20 bases between them. The CDR3 runs 13 residues. CDR3 sequence (DNA): TGCAGCGGCGGTTTAGAGGGTCTAGGGGGCTACACCTTC. Its protein is CSGGLEGLGGYTF. The full variable domain, rest sourced from reference TRBV29-1 and TRBJ1-2, is SAVISQKPSRDICQRGTSLTIQCQVDSQVTMMFWYRQQPGQSLTLIATANQGSEATYESGFVIDKFPISRPNLTFSTLTVSNMSPEDSSIYLCSGGLEGLGGYTFGSGTRLTVV.

This clonotype came up a few times. This chain uses TRBV6-2 or TRBV6-3 with TRBJ1-1, with a tentative D call TRBD1 (5 bases). Germline V gene data show CDR1 as MNHEY and CDR2 as SVGEGT. V was trimmed by 5 bases and J by 8 bases, leaving 9 bases between them. The CDR3 totals 11 residues. The DNA for the CDR3 is TGTGCCAGCAGTGTTACAGGAGAAGCTTTCTTT. Encoded protein: CASSVTGEAFF.

The V gene is TRBV7-6, the J gene TRBJ2-3; no firm D call. CDR3 length: 14 residues. The germline V and J ends were trimmed by 2 bases and 0 bases, with 6 bases remaining between them. Germline lookup yields CDR1 SGHVS and CDR2 FNYEAQ. CDR3: CASSLLSSTDTQYF. The CDR3, as DNA: TGTGCCAGCAGCTTACTCTCTAGCACAGATACGCAGTATTTT.

The V gene is TRBV7-8, the J gene TRBJ2-3; D is undetermined. V was shortened by 5 bases and J by 0 bases, with 6 bases between the two germline ends. The CDR3 contains 13 residues. Germline loops: CDR1 SGHVS, CDR2 FQNEAQ. The CDR3 DNA reads TGTGCCAGCAGCCGCAAGAGCACAGATACGCAGTATTTT. Its translation is CASSRKSTDTQYF.

This clonotype was seen only a few times. This chain uses TRBV7-2 with TRBJ2-3; D uncertain. Germline V gives CDR1 SGHTA, CDR2 FQGNSA. The length of the CDR3 is 14 residues. V lost 0 bases and J lost 7, with 11 bases in between. CDR3 DNA sequence: TGTGCCAGCAGCTTAGCCCGTCGCGTAAATACGCAGTATTTT. Translated, it gives CASSLARRVNTQYF. The variable domain in full, completed from reference TRBV7-2 and TRBJ2-3, reads GAGVSQSPSNKVTEKGKDVELRCDPISGHTALYWYRQSLGQGLEFLIYFQGNSAPDKSGLPSDRFSAERTGGSVSTLTIQRTQQEDSAVYLCASSLARRVNTQYFGPGTRLTVL.

This chain connects TRBV20-1 to TRBJ1-5; possible D gene TRBD1, 6 bases. CDR3 length: 13 amino acids. Germline loops: CDR1 DFQATT, CDR2 SNEGSKA (reference sequence). Trimming removed 2 bases from V and 7 bases from J, with 12 bases in between. The CDR3, as DNA: TGCAGTGCTAGAAGCACAGGGTCCCAGCCCCAGCATTTT. Protein sequence: CSARSTGSQPQHF.

The chain links TRBV7-2 to TRBJ2-2; 10 nucleotides agree with TRBD1. The ends lost 5 bases at V and 7 bases at J; junction bases unmatched: 10. Germline V gives CDR1 SGHTA, CDR2 FQGNSA. The CDR3 is 16 residues long. CDR3 in DNA: TGTGCCAGCAGCACCCGGACAGGGGGTGGCGGCGGGGAGCTGTTTTTT. Amino acids: CASSTRTGGGGGELFF.

This clonotype was seen only a few times. The V gene is TRBV6-5, the J gene TRBJ2-1; D not resolved. Trimming left V 0 bases short and J 10 bases short, with 10 bases between. This CDR3 has 13 residues. Germline values: CDR1 MNHEY, CDR2 SVGAGI. The CDR3 coding sequence is TGTGCCAGCAGTTACTCAGGGCCGAAGGAGCAGTTCTTC. Protein sequence: CASSYSGPKEQFF.

The CDR3 nucleotides are TGTGCCAGCAGCAAACGATGGACATCGGACAGGGTGGAATCGGAAGCTTTCTTT. It codes for CASSKRWTSDRVESEAFF. The J gene is TRBJ1-1, the V gene TRBV21-1; TRBD1 reflects the table's D call only, with no check against the DNA. TRBV21-1 is deemed a pseudogene. This CDR3 spans 18 amino acids.

The V call is TRBV27, the J call TRBJ1-6, with 8 positions matching TRBD1. The CDR3 extends over 15 amino acids. V lost 5 bases, J lost 7 bases, and 7 bases stayed unmatched. Per germline, CDR1 MNHEY and CDR2 SMNVEV (reference sequence). In DNA form, the CDR3 reads TGTGCCAGCAGTCCCCAACGGACAGGGAATTCACCCCTCCACTTT. Its translation: CASSPQRTGNSPLHF.

This chain joins TRBV28 and TRBJ2-7; D not resolved. Germline V gene lookup returns CDR1 MDHEN and CDR2 SYDVKM. The CDR3 contains 11 residues. The V and J ends lost 5 bases and 2 bases respectively, with 4 bases between them. CDR3 nucleotide sequence: TGTGCCAGCAGTACCCCCTACGAGCAGTACTTC. Encoded protein: CASSTPYEQYF.

This rearrangement joins TRBV28 to TRBJ2-2, with D perhaps matching TRBD2 (7 bases). The V gene's germline CDR1 is MDHEN and CDR2 SYDVKM. The CDR3 has 19 residues. Trimming removed 5 bases from V and 4 bases from J, with 26 bases in between. CDR3 in amino acids: CASSPFEGRGRRGTGELFF. CDR3 DNA sequence: TGTGCCAGCAGTCCTTTTGAAGGGCGGGGGCGTCGAGGCACCGGGGAGCTGTTTTTT.

The rearrangement uses TRBV19 and TRBJ2-7, with 8 nucleotides matching TRBD2. Trimming took 4 bases from V and 5 from J; bases not matched to a gene: 7. This CDR3 comprises 14 residues. Germline V gene data show CDR1 as LNHDA and CDR2 as SQIVND (reference sequence). CDR3 amino acids: CASSRTSWGNEQYF. CDR3 sequence (DNA): TGTGCCAGTAGTAGGACTAGCTGGGGGAACGAGCAGTACTTC.

This chain connects TRBV6-1 to TRBJ2-2; no clear D gene. Looked up from germline, CDR1 is MNHNS and CDR2 is SASEGT. Trimming shortened V by 8 bases and J by 8 bases, and 12 bases separated the two germline ends. CDR3 size: 12 residues. This CDR3 is CASGYGSGELFF. DNA of the CDR3: TGTGCCAGCGGATACGGCTCAGGGGAGCTGTTTTTT.

The rearrangement uses TRBV28 and TRBJ1-2, with 9 bases fitting TRBD1. Looked up from germline, CDR1 is MDHEN and CDR2 is SYDVKM. The CDR3 is made up of 16 amino acids. With V trimmed by 6 bases and J by 7 bases, 15 bases remained unmatched. The CDR3 DNA reads as TGTGCCAGCAGACCACCCTACAGGGGGCGCCATCGTGGCTACACCTTC. This sequence encodes CASRPPYRGRHRGYTF.

The chain combines TRBV5-4 with TRBJ2-7; possibly TRBD2 for D (5 bases). CDR1 and CDR2 from the germline V gene are SGHNT and YYREEE (reference sequence). This CDR3 has 15 residues. Trimming cost V 2 bases and J 2 bases, with 14 bases left between them. CDR3 DNA: TGTGCCAGCAGCTTACAGACCGGGATCACCTACGAGCAGTACTTC. Protein: CASSLQTGITYEQYF.

V is TRBV15 and J is TRBJ1-2; 9 bases agree with TRBD1. This CDR3 has 13 residues. The germline V gene encodes CDR1 LNHNV and CDR2 YYDKDF (reference sequence). V trimming: 10 bases; J trimming: 5 bases; junction bases outside the gene matches: 8. The chain's CDR3 is CAIGQGWDYGYTF. The CDR3 DNA reads TGTGCCATTGGACAGGGGTGGGATTATGGCTACACCTTC.

In this sample, this clonotype turned up a few times. The chain uses TRBV7-9 and TRBJ2-7; no firm D call. The CDR3 runs to 13 residues. Trimming removed 5 bases at V and 4 bases at J, with 12 bases between. Germline CDR1 SEHNR, CDR2 FQNEAQ (reference sequence). CDR3 loop: CASSRTINYEQYF. For the CDR3, the DNA is TGTGCCAGCAGCCGGACCATCAATTACGAGCAGTACTTC.

V usage is TRBV6-2 or TRBV6-3 and J usage is TRBJ1-1; D ambiguous. The germline V and J ends were trimmed by 0 bases and 8 bases, with 7 bases remaining between them. Germline-derived CDR1 and CDR2 are MNHEY and SVGEGT. The CDR3 loop spans 12 amino acids. The CDR3 sequence is CASSYSGREAFF. As DNA, the CDR3 is TGTGCCAGCAGTTACTCCGGGAGGGAAGCTTTCTTT.

This chain connects TRBV7-2 to TRBJ1-2, with D uncertain. The CDR3 runs to 13 residues. Trimming stripped 5 bases from V and 5 bases from J, with 12 bases between. Germline loops: CDR1 SGHTA, CDR2 FQGNSA. The CDR3 reads CASSPPDLYGYTF. CDR3 in DNA: TGTGCCAGCAGCCCCCCAGATTTATATGGCTACACCTTC. The variable domain in full, with the rest retrieved from reference TRBV7-2 and TRBJ1-2, is GAGVSQSPSNKVTEKGKDVELRCDPISGHTALYWYRQSLGQGLEFLIYFQGNSAPDKSGLPSDRFSAERTGGSVSTLTIQRTQQEDSAVYLCASSPPDLYGYTFGSGTRLTVV.

This clonotype came up a few times. The chain combines TRBV20-1 with TRBJ2-4; no firm D call. Per the germline V gene, CDR1 is DFQATT and CDR2 is SNEGSKA (reference sequence). The length of the CDR3 is 15 residues. Trimming pared 0 bases from V and 0 bases from J, leaving 9 bases between. DNA of the CDR3: TGCAGTGCTAGAGATCCCCCAGGAGCCAAAAACATTCAGTACTTC. Amino acid sequence: CSARDPPGAKNIQYF.

The sample holds a few counts of this clonotype. This chain links TRBV6-1 with TRBJ1-2; the D gene is possibly TRBD1 (6 bases). V was clipped by 6 bases and J by 2 bases, with 22 bases between them. Germline lookup yields CDR1 MNHNS and CDR2 SASEGT. The CDR3 loop spans 17 amino acids. The CDR3: CASRRDSLGGANYGYTF. In DNA form, the CDR3 reads TGTGCCAGCAGAAGGGATAGTCTGGGGGGCGCGAACTATGGCTACACCTTC.

This clonotype is deemed medium-sized. V is TRBV24-1 and J is TRBJ1-2, with 8 bases fitting TRBD1. Germline V lookup: CDR1 KGHDR, CDR2 SFDVKD. V dropped 2 bases and J dropped 8; count of bases not matched to a gene: 6. The CDR3 has 14 amino acids. The CDR3 DNA follows: TGTGCCACCAGTGATTACCAGGGGGCACGGGGCTACACCTTC. This gives the protein CATSDYQGARGYTF.

This clonotype has more than one count but fewer than ten. V is TRBV30 and J is TRBJ1-2; possible D gene TRBD1, 5 bases. CDR1 GTSNPN and CDR2 SVGIG come from the germline V gene (reference sequence). Trimming shortened V by 0 bases and J by 3 bases, and 8 bases separated the two germline ends. The CDR3 runs 13 residues. The CDR3 region has the DNA TGTGCCTGGAGTGTGAGGGGTGACTATGGCTACACCTTC. Its translation: CAWSVRGDYGYTF.

The gene calls are TRBV19 and TRBJ1-5; TRBD1 might be the D (6 bases). Germline assignment: CDR1 LNHDA and CDR2 SQIVND (reference sequence). Trimming left V 5 bases short and J 5 bases short, with 16 bases between. This CDR3 contains 15 residues. The chain's CDR3 is CASSPQGIAYQPQHF. The CDR3 coding sequence is TGTGCCAGTAGTCCTCAGGGGATCGCTTATCAGCCCCAGCATTTT.

This clonotype was recorded a few times. An end of the junction does not agree with germline; a read error may underlie this. DNA for the CDR3: TGTGCCAGCAGCTTGGGGACAGCCACCCCGGTAAAGGACTTC. As protein: CASSLGTATPVKDF. The chain is built from TRBV7-9 and TRBJ2-7; TRBD1 matches at 7 bases. The CDR3 totals 14 residues. CDR1 and CDR2 from the germline V gene are SEHNR and FQNEAQ (reference sequence).

In this sample, this clonotype turned up a few times. The rearrangement links TRBV20-1 to TRBJ2-3; D uncertain. The CDR3 spans 12 residues. Germline lookup yields CDR1 DFQATT and CDR2 SNEGSKA (reference sequence). The V end lost 5 bases, the J end lost 2 bases, and 8 bases lay between the germline ends. CDR3 sequence reads: CSALLDTDTQYF. The CDR3, as DNA: TGCAGTGCTCTTTTGGACACAGATACGCAGTATTTT.

This clonotype appeared a few times. The V gene is TRBV12-3 or TRBV12-4, the J gene TRBJ1-2, with a tentative D call TRBD1 (6 bases). This CDR3 is 12 amino acids long. Between the trimmed V and J ends, which lost 9 bases and 2 bases, there was a span of 10 bases. The CDR3 coding sequence is TGTGCCAGTAAGAGGGGGAACTATGGCTACACCTTC. It is translated as CASKRGNYGYTF.

This sequence joins TRBV2 and TRBJ2-7; D gene uncertain. The CDR3 totals 12 residues. Trimming shortened V by 6 bases and J by 5 bases, and 11 bases separated the two germline ends. Germline V lookup: CDR1 SNHLY, CDR2 FYNNEI. The chain's CDR3 is CASRPYGDEQYF. CDR3 in DNA: TGTGCCAGCAGACCCTATGGGGACGAGCAGTACTTC. Using reference TRBV2 and TRBJ2-7 for the parts outside the CDR3, the full variable domain is EPEVTQTPSHQVTQMGQEVILRCVPISNHLYFYWYRQILGQKVEFLVSFYNNEISEKSEIFDDQFSVERPDGSNFTLKIRSTKLEDSAMYFCASRPYGDEQYFGPGTRLTVT.